This T cell receptor (beta chain) was sequenced for a study of T-cell memory formation after mild COVID-19. Overall study context: TCR clusters showed largely donor specificity.

Looked up from germline, CDR1 is DFQATT and CDR2 is SNEGSKA (reference sequence). V was clipped by 5 bases and J by 0 bases, with 17 bases between them. The CDR3 extends over 16 amino acids. This clonotype was recorded a few times. TCRdb redid the calling of the 5' RACE reads with MiXCR, one entry per CDR3 protein. Of nearly 250,000 distinct CDR3 sequences in the sample, 15% were seen once. This receptor was taken from an adult woman who had mild COVID-19 (a few samples of this study predate the infection). Cell type and time point are not known. Sequenced: PBMCs or a T cell subset sorted from them (not recorded which). This chain uses TRBV20-1 with TRBJ1-3; D possibly corresponds to TRBD1 (6 bases). DNA of the CDR3: TGCAGTGCTCAAGGACAGCCTCCGGCCTCTGGAAACACCATATATTTT. It codes for CSAQGQPPASGNTIYF.